The clone carrying this TCR beta chain was seen only a few times. Germline CDR1 reads MDHEN; CDR2 reads SYDVKM. Trimming took 4 bases from V and 2 from J; bases not matched to a gene: 10. This CDR3 has 18 residues. This sample is part of a study of CD8 T cells in ankylosing spondylitis. TCRdb redid the calling of the 5' RACE reads with MiXCR, one entry per CDR3 protein. The repertoire includes under 250,000 distinct CDR3 sequences, 7.5% to 9.5% of them detected once, and around 4.4% sits in the top ten. The V gene is TRBV28, the J gene TRBJ2-7; TRBD2 matches 14 bases. This receptor was identified in a female donor with ankylosing spondylitis or in good health (not recorded which). The sequenced material came from blood, either unsorted or a sorted T cell fraction (not recorded which). The CDR3 sequence: CASSSPGLAGVITYEQYF. The CDR3 DNA reads as TGTGCCAGCAGTTCTCCGGGACTAGCGGGAGTTATCACCTACGAGCAGTACTTC.